This T cell receptor beta chain was documented in a study of blood T cell repertoires in COVID-19. About the study: The United States, Italy and Spain were the sources of the acute and convalescent COVID-19 samples. PBMCs, B-cell-depleted T cells, or T cells provided the cDNA or gDNA that made up the material.

Looked up from germline, CDR1 is DFQATT and CDR2 is SNEGSKA (reference sequence). Trimming took 3 bases from V and 5 from J, leaving 7 bases between them. The CDR3 runs to 11 residues. In the original workflow: Amplification of reference gene primers was used by the study to estimate nucleated cell counts. Data came from immunoSEQ multiplex PCR; TCRdb stores just in-frame clones and leaves some out. V, J and clone size are those of that table, while D and trimming were read from the DNA. The table lists a few hundred thousand clones, approximately 87% of them singletons. This rearrangement joins TRBV20-1 to TRBJ1-1; D gene uncertain. The clonotype was recovered from a woman in her forties or fifties who had recovered from COVID-19. Sequenced: peripheral blood. The CDR3 spells CSASRETEAFF. The DNA for the CDR3 is TGCAGTGCTAGCCGGGAGACTGAAGCTTTCTTT.